What follows are 24 T cell receptor beta chains derived from one specimen sequenced in a study of technical replicates of blood from a few donors. Only in-frame clones appear in the TCRdb table, and some are missing; sequencing was by immunoSEQ multiplex PCR. The table shows tens of thousands of clones, with nearly 98% occurring only once. Sequences were obtained from T cells isolated from PBMCs. These receptor sequences come from a human donor in good health.

DNA of the CDR3: TGCGCCAGCAGCCAAGATATAGGGGAGCTGTTTTTT. Protein sequence: CASSQDIGELFF. The J gene is TRBJ2-2, the V gene TRBV4-1; no reliable D call. Germline V gene data show CDR1 as MGHRA and CDR2 as YSYEKL. V was shortened by 0 bases and J by 8 bases, with 4 bases between the two germline ends. This CDR3 comprises 12 residues.

Notes on this clone: At one end the junction does not follow the germline gene, possibly because of a read error. This chain joins TRBV7-7 and TRBJ2-6; D possibly corresponds to TRBD2 (7 bases). Germline lookup yields CDR1 SSHAT and CDR2 FNYEAQ (reference sequence). The CDR3 is made up of 16 amino acids. The CDR3 here is CASSLVGGAGANVLTF. The CDR3, as DNA: TGTGCTAGCAGCTTAGTAGGGGGGGCTGGGGCCAACGTCCTGACTTTC.

The chain has TRBV13 and TRBJ1-2, with TRBD1 identical over 7 bases. V was pared by 5 bases and J by 8 bases, with 20 bases of the junction left unmatched. The germline CDR1 and CDR2 sequences are PRHDT and FYEKMQ (reference sequence). The CDR3 spans 17 residues. The CDR3 DNA sequence: TGTGCCAGCAGCCCAAGGCCCACAGGGGCCCCTCGGGGGGGCTACACCTTC. Protein product: CASSPRPTGAPRGGYTF. Complete variable domain (other parts from reference TRBV13 and TRBJ1-2): AAGVIQSPRHLIKEKRETATLKCYPIPRHDTVYWYQQGPGQDPQFLISFYEKMQSDKGSIPDRFSAQQFSDYHSELNMSSLELGDSALYFCASSPRPTGAPRGGYTFGSGTRLTVV.

CDR3 sequence reads: CASRGTSGGNEQFF. In nucleotides, the CDR3 is TGTGCCAGCAGGGGGACTAGCGGGGGAAATGAGCAGTTCTTC. The chain is built from TRBV7-8 and TRBJ2-1, with 14 bases lining up with TRBD2. The CDR3 has 14 amino acids. Germline V gene lookup returns CDR1 SGHVS and CDR2 FQNEAQ. The V gene end was trimmed by 6 bases and the J gene end by 7 bases; junction bases not matched to a gene: 2.

The gene calls are TRBV7-9 and TRBJ2-1; D perhaps matches TRBD1 (6 bases). This CDR3 is built from 14 residues. Per germline, CDR1 SEHNR and CDR2 FQNEAQ (reference sequence). The V end was cut by 10 bases, the J end by 7 bases, with 20 bases between. The CDR3 bases are TGTGCCATCTTCCCCCACCAGGGGTTGAATGAGCAGTTCTTC. Residues: CAIFPHQGLNEQFF.

The chain couples TRBV19 to TRBJ2-7; TRBD1 might be the D (5 bases). Deletions cut 3 bases from V and 4 bases from J, with 19 bases between. The length of the CDR3 is 16 residues. Per germline, CDR1 LNHDA and CDR2 SQIVND (reference sequence). The CDR3: CASSMGHMDTGYEQYF. CDR3 bases: TGTGCCAGTAGTATGGGCCACATGGACACTGGATACGAGCAGTACTTC.

The chain couples TRBV20-1 to TRBJ2-5, with a tentative D call TRBD1 (6 bases). V lost 7 bases and J lost 7, with 13 bases in between. Looked up from germline, CDR1 is DFQATT and CDR2 is SNEGSKA (reference sequence). The CDR3 is made up of 11 amino acids. The CDR3: CSVRTEGTQYF. The CDR3 region has the DNA TGCAGTGTCCGGACAGAGGGGACCCAGTACTTC.

The CDR3 region is CASSLAADSTYEQYF. Written as DNA, the CDR3 is TGCGCCAGCAGCTTGGCCGCCGACAGCACCTACGAGCAGTACTTC. The chain joins TRBV5-1 to TRBJ2-7; D perhaps matches TRBD1 (5 bases). CDR1 and CDR2 (germline): SGHRS, YFSETQ. Trimming left V 0 bases short and J 2 bases short, with 12 bases between. This CDR3 spans 15 amino acids. The entire variable domain, with the rest obtained from reference TRBV5-1 and TRBJ2-7, is as follows: KAGVTQTPRYLIKTRGQQVTLSCSPISGHRSVSWYQQTPGQGLQFLFEYFSETQRNKGNFPGRFSGRQFSNSRSEMNVSTLELGDSALYLCASSLAADSTYEQYFGPGTRLTVT.

The chain uses TRBV5-4 and TRBJ2-7; D possibly corresponds to TRBD1 (6 bases). The germline CDR1 and CDR2 sequences are SGHNT and YYREEE (reference sequence). The CDR3 is 14 residues long. The V and J ends lost 0 bases and 5 bases respectively, with 12 bases between them. CDR3 sequence reads: CASSLDRASDEQYF. DNA of the CDR3: TGTGCCAGCAGCTTGGACAGGGCGTCAGACGAGCAGTACTTC.

J is TRBJ2-1 and V is TRBV9; 8 nucleotides align to TRBD1. The CDR3 loop spans 15 amino acids. Germline V gene data show CDR1 as SGDLS and CDR2 as YYNGEE. V dropped 4 bases and J dropped 8; count of bases not matched to a gene: 11. In nucleotides, the CDR3 is TGTGCCAGCAGCCCATGGGACAGGACGAAATATGAGCAGTTCTTC. It specifies CASSPWDRTKYEQFF.

This CDR3 reads CASSILAGEAPLHF. The CDR3 DNA sequence: TGTGCCAGTAGTATCCTGGCGGGGGAAGCACCCCTCCACTTT. The chain links TRBV19 to TRBJ1-6; perhaps TRBD1 as D (5 bases). The V gene's germline CDR1 is LNHDA and CDR2 SQIVND (reference sequence). The V end lost 3 bases, the J end lost 11 bases, and 14 bases lay between the germline ends. The CDR3 has 14 residues.

V and J are TRBV11-2 and TRBJ1-1; no reliable D call. Germline V gene data show CDR1 as SGHAT and CDR2 as FQNNGV. The V gene lost 9 bases and the J gene lost 0 bases, with 11 bases spanning the gap. This CDR3 region has 13 residues. This chain's CDR3 is CASLSYLNTEAFF. The CDR3 DNA reads as TGTGCCAGTTTATCCTATCTGAACACTGAAGCTTTCTTT.

This chain links TRBV4-2 with TRBJ2-1; maybe TRBD2 (6 bases). Per the germline V gene, CDR1 is LGHNA and CDR2 is YNFKEQ. V was pared by 0 bases and J by 4 bases, with 10 bases between. The CDR3 contains 15 residues. CDR3 coding DNA: TGTGCCAGCAGCCAAGACCAACTAGCATACAATGAGCAGTTCTTC. Translation gives CASSQDQLAYNEQFF.

The chain uses TRBV6-1 and TRBJ2-3; 9 nucleotides agree with TRBD1. Germline-derived CDR1 and CDR2 are MNHNS and SASEGT. The CDR3 runs 15 residues. V dropped 8 bases and J dropped 5; count of bases not matched to a gene: 11. The CDR3 sequence: CASGPNRGLGDTQYF. CDR3 coding DNA: TGTGCCAGCGGCCCGAACAGGGGGCTTGGAGATACGCAGTATTTT.

The J gene is TRBJ1-3, the V gene TRBV5-4; D remains ambiguous. This CDR3 comprises 13 residues. Trimming took off 4 bases at V and 4 bases at J, with 9 bases between the two ends. In germline, CDR1 is SGHNT, CDR2 YYREEE (reference sequence). CDR3 protein: CASSQAGGNTIYF. CDR3 DNA sequence: TGTGCCAGCAGCCAAGCGGGGGGAAACACCATATATTTT. Complete variable domain (other parts from reference TRBV5-4 and TRBJ1-3): ETGVTQSPTHLIKTRGQQVTLRCSSQSGHNTVSWYQQALGQGPQFIFQYYREEENGRGNFPPRFSGLQFPNYSSELNVNALELDDSALYLCASSQAGGNTIYFGEGSWLTVV.

Written as DNA, the CDR3 is TGTGCCAGCAGACTGTCACAGGGGGCTACCGGGGAGCTGTTTTTT. This encodes CASRLSQGATGELFF. The chain recombines TRBV2 with TRBJ2-2; 9 nucleotides line up with TRBD1. The germline V gene encodes CDR1 SNHLY and CDR2 FYNNEI. The CDR3 runs 15 residues. J gave up 5 bases and V 6 bases, and 7 bases lay outside the gene matches.

This rearrangement joins TRBV11-3 to TRBJ2-7; 11 bases are a match to TRBD1. The V gene's germline CDR1 is SGHNT and CDR2 YENEEA. The V segment lost 3 bases and the J segment 2 bases; nucleotides outside the gene matches: 0. The CDR3 spans 14 residues. CDR3 in DNA: TGTGCCAGCAGCTTGGGACAGGGGGCCTACGAGCAGTACTTC. As protein: CASSLGQGAYEQYF. Looking up the rest from reference TRBV11-3 and TRBJ2-7 gives the full variable domain: EAGVVQSPRYKIIEKKQPVAFWCNPISGHNTLYWYLQNLGQGPELLIRYENEEAVDDSQLPKDRFSAERLKGVDSTLKIQPAELGDSAVYLCASSLGQGAYEQYFGPGTRLTVT.

This sequence joins TRBV2 and TRBJ2-2; 9 bases agree with TRBD2. This CDR3 is 16 amino acids long. The V gene's germline CDR1 is SNHLY and CDR2 FYNNEI. Trimming took 1 base from V and 0 from J; bases not matched to a gene: 0. CDR3 residues: CASSEGLAANTGELFF. The CDR3 DNA is TGTGCCAGCAGTGAAGGACTAGCGGCGAACACCGGGGAGCTGTTTTTT.

The chain joins TRBV7-9 to TRBJ1-4, with TRBD1 matching 12 bases. CDR1 and CDR2 from the germline V gene are SEHNR and FQNEAQ (reference sequence). The CDR3 contains 19 residues. Trimming removed 1 base from V and 0 bases from J; junction bases left unmatched: 6. The DNA of the CDR3 is TGTGCCAGCAGCTTAGACCGGGACAGGGGGCTTCCAACTAATGAAAAACTGTTTTTT. Translation gives CASSLDRDRGLPTNEKLFF.

This clone was recorded once. The chain joins TRBV10-2 to TRBJ2-7, with D possibly matching TRBD2 (7 bases). V was clipped by 8 bases and J by 4 bases, with 18 bases between them. The CDR3 length is 14 residues. The germline gives CDR1 WSHSY, CDR2 SAAADI. The CDR3 DNA reads TGCGCCAGCGGGGGGGGCGGGAGTAGATACGAGCAGTACTTC. As protein: CASGGGGSRYEQYF.

This CDR3 reads CASSLGQDPSYEQYF. In DNA, the CDR3 is TGTGCCAGCAGCCTAGGACAGGACCCCTCCTACGAGCAGTACTTC. The chain couples TRBV28 to TRBJ2-7, with 7 positions matching TRBD1. The V gene's germline CDR1 is MDHEN and CDR2 SYDVKM. This CDR3 contains 15 residues. V shed 6 bases, J shed 0 bases, and the junction held 8 bases outside the gene matches.

V is TRBV18 and J is TRBJ1-1, with 7 bases fitting TRBD1. The CDR3 runs to 15 residues. The junction had 8 bases not matched to a gene; V was cut back by 1 base and J by 6 bases. The germline V gene encodes CDR1 KGHSH and CDR2 LQKENI. CDR3 DNA: TGTGCCAGCTCACCACTAGGACAGGTTGGTCCTGAAGCTTTCTTT. The encoded protein is CASSPLGQVGPEAFF.

This clone was recorded once. CDR3 sequence (DNA): TGTGCCAGCAATCAGGGGGCCTACGAGCAGTACTTC. Translated, it gives CASNQGAYEQYF. The V gene is TRBV2, the J gene TRBJ2-7; 7 bases match TRBD1. J gave up 2 bases and V 7 bases, and 2 bases lay outside the gene matches. The CDR3 loop spans 12 amino acids. Germline V lookup: CDR1 SNHLY, CDR2 FYNNEI. Together with reference TRBV2 and TRBJ2-7, the CDR3 gives the full variable domain: EPEVTQTPSHQVTQMGQEVILRCVPISNHLYFYWYRQILGQKVEFLVSFYNNEISEKSEIFDDQFSVERPDGSNFTLKIRSTKLEDSAMYFCASNQGAYEQYFGPGTRLTVT.

The chain has TRBV27 and TRBJ2-1; 10 nucleotides match TRBD1. There are 16 residues in the CDR3. Germline V gene data show CDR1 as MNHEY and CDR2 as SMNVEV (reference sequence). The V and J ends lost 3 bases and 2 bases, in that order; junction bases with no gene match: 4. The DNA of the CDR3 is TGTGCCAGCAGTTTCTTGACAGGGGGCCCCTACAATGAGCAGTTCTTC. This sequence encodes CASSFLTGGPYNEQFF.